One and the same sample provided the 19 T cell receptor beta chains below, sequenced in a study of beta chain features in type 1 diabetes (dated by TCRdb to the late 2010s). Libraries were made using the immunoSEQ multiplex PCR assay. The entire isolated RNA was reverse transcribed using the High Capacity cDNA Reverse Transcription Kit, and thus expressed TCRB transcripts were sequenced. TCRdb took over this immuneACCESS table, retaining in-frame rearrangements with V and J assigned. Such tables are incomplete; in checked studies, under half of the missing clones stem from an unresolved V gene, and the remainder is unexplained. This sample gives more than 300,000 clones in total; around 12% of them show up just once. The ten largest make up roughly 0.0097% of the sample. Their target antigens are unknown. Overall study results and their limits: In all four CD4+ subsets, TCRB CDR3 length was moderately but significantly shorter in type 1 diabetes patients.

Sequenced sample: naive CD4+ T cells from blood. The intended sense of this specimen's cell subset or site label: true naive CD4+ T cells. Receptors were obtained from a woman aged 18-29 years with type 1 diabetes.

This clone has more than one count but fewer than ten. J is TRBJ1-2 and V is TRBV5-6; TRBD1 is a possible D gene (5 bases). The CDR3 has 13 amino acids. Germline CDR1 and CDR2: SGHDT and YYEEEE. V lost 4 bases and J 8 bases, leaving 15 bases between the germline ends. CDR3 sequence (DNA): TGTGCCAGCAGCCGCAGGGATGTTACGGGCTACACCTTC. It translates to CASSRRDVTGYTF.

This clone came up a few times. The J gene is TRBJ2-7, the V gene TRBV10-3; D may be TRBD1 (6 bases). The V gene's germline CDR1 is ENHRY and CDR2 SYGVKD. The CDR3 loop spans 11 amino acids. V lost 11 bases and J lost 6, with 14 bases in between. In nucleotides, the CDR3 is TGTGCCGGGGGAAACAGGGTCGAGCAGTACTTC. It is translated as CAGGNRVEQYF.

This clone was recorded a few times. This chain uses TRBV9 with TRBJ2-1; TRBD2 is a possible D gene (5 bases). Trimming removed 0 bases from V and 6 bases from J, with 13 bases in between. CDR3 length: 15 amino acids. CDR1 is SGDLS and CDR2 is YYNGEE in the germline V gene. CDR3 DNA: TGTGCCAGCAGCGTAGGCCCGGGAACGGGCAATGAGCAGTTCTTC. Encoded protein: CASSVGPGTGNEQFF.

V usage is TRBV5-1 and J usage is TRBJ2-5; D is undetermined. CDR1 is SGHRS, CDR2 YFSETQ, per germline. The CDR3 length is 13 residues. V lost 2 bases and J lost 4, with 9 bases in between. The CDR3 DNA reads TGCGCCAGCAGCTTTAGAGGCGGAGAGACCCAGTACTTC. This codes for CASSFRGGETQYF.

Comment on this clone: The sample has other DNA sequences that encode this CDR3 too. The V and J genes are TRBV5-1 and TRBJ1-1; D not resolved. V was clipped by 4 bases and J by 1 base, with 8 bases between them. The germline V gene encodes CDR1 SGHRS and CDR2 YFSETQ. The CDR3 sequence is 13 residues long. In DNA, the CDR3 is TGCGCCAGCAGCAGAGGCGGGAACACTGAAGCTTTCTTT. Its translation is CASSRGGNTEAFF. Looking up the rest from reference TRBV5-1 and TRBJ1-1 gives the full variable domain: KAGVTQTPRYLIKTRGQQVTLSCSPISGHRSVSWYQQTPGQGLQFLFEYFSETQRNKGNFPGRFSGRQFSNSRSEMNVSTLELGDSALYLCASSRGGNTEAFFGQGTRLTVV.

The rearrangement links TRBV28 to TRBJ2-7, with D possibly TRBD1 on 6 matching bases. The V and J ends lost 7 bases and 1 base respectively, with 11 bases between them. This CDR3 has 13 residues. Germline V gene lookup returns CDR1 MDHEN and CDR2 SYDVKM. In nucleotides, the CDR3 is TGTGCCAGCACAGGGGCACAGTCCTACGAGCAGTACTTC. This sequence encodes CASTGAQSYEQYF.

V and J are TRBV4-3 and TRBJ1-1; 7 bases are a match to TRBD1. Germline V gene lookup returns CDR1 LGHNA and CDR2 YSLEER. V shed 1 base, J shed 6 bases, and the junction held 8 bases outside the gene matches. The CDR3 runs 15 residues. DNA for the CDR3: TGCGCCAGCAGCCAAGCGTCGACAGGGTTCCCTGAAGCTTTCTTT. It is translated as CASSQASTGFPEAFF.

This clone was recorded a few times. The V and J genes are TRBV30 and TRBJ1-2; a possible D gene is TRBD1 (5 bases). Germline V lookup: CDR1 GTSNPN, CDR2 SVGIG (reference sequence). The CDR3 is 12 residues long. Trimming removed 0 bases from V and 8 bases from J, with 10 bases in between. The CDR3 sequence is CAWSVQGGGYTF. The CDR3 DNA follows: TGTGCCTGGAGTGTGCAGGGAGGGGGCTACACCTTC.

This clone appeared a few times. The V gene is TRBV6-5, the J gene TRBJ2-5; D possibly corresponds to TRBD2 (6 bases). Trimming cost V 0 bases and J 2 bases, with 13 bases left between them. Germline CDR1 reads MNHEY; CDR2 reads SVGAGI. CDR3 length: 16 residues. For the CDR3, the DNA is TGTGCCAGCAGTTACTCTTTGACTAGAGGGCAAGAGACCCAGTACTTC. The encoded protein is CASSYSLTRGQETQYF.

This clone was counted a few times. This chain connects TRBV18 to TRBJ2-7; 7 nucleotides line up with TRBD1. The germline V gene has CDR1 KGHSH and CDR2 LQKENI. V shed 3 bases, J shed 6 bases, and the junction held 5 bases outside the gene matches. The CDR3 covers 13 residues. CDR3 in DNA: TGTGCCAGCTCACCCCCGACAGGGTCCGAGCAGTACTTC. Residues: CASSPPTGSEQYF.

The chain recombines TRBV6-6 with TRBJ2-3, with D tentatively TRBD2 (7 bases). From germline, CDR1 is MNHNY and CDR2 SVGAGI (reference sequence). The CDR3 has 12 residues. Trimming pared 6 bases from V and 6 bases from J, leaving 10 bases between. CDR3 sequence reads: CASRGGPDTQYF. DNA of the CDR3: TGTGCCAGCAGGGGGGGGCCCGATACGCAGTATTTT.

The chain uses TRBV10-3 and TRBJ2-2, with 7 bases identical to TRBD1. V shed 6 bases, J shed 4 bases, and the junction held 5 bases outside the gene matches. The germline V gene has CDR1 ENHRY and CDR2 SYGVKD. There are 14 residues in the CDR3. CDR3 DNA sequence: TGTGCCATCAGCCGGGACAGTTCCACCGGGGAGCTGTTTTTT. It translates to CAISRDSSTGELFF.

The chain links TRBV10-3 to TRBJ1-5; TRBD1 matches 7 bases. The CDR3 is 15 amino acids. V was clipped by 10 bases and J by 2 bases; unmatched bases: 11. Germline CDR1 reads ENHRY; CDR2 reads SYGVKD. The CDR3: CATWDSPLRNQPQHF. For the CDR3, the DNA is TGTGCCACCTGGGACAGCCCCCTTCGCAATCAGCCCCAGCATTTT.

This clone was detected a few times. The CDR3 sequence: CSVALSGGSFSEQFF. The CDR3 coding sequence is TGCAGCGTTGCCCTAAGCGGGGGTTCTTTTTCGGAGCAGTTCTTC. The chain joins TRBV29-1 to TRBJ2-1, with TRBD2 matching over 8 bases. Germline CDR1 SQVTM, CDR2 ANQGSEA. The CDR3 sequence is 15 residues long. The V segment lost 4 bases and the J segment 10 bases; nucleotides outside the gene matches: 15.

The gene calls are TRBV7-3 and TRBJ2-1, with 9 bases aligning to TRBD2. The germline V gene has CDR1 SGHTA and CDR2 FQGTGA. V lost 4 bases, J lost 3 bases, and 10 bases stayed unmatched. The CDR3 runs to 17 residues. The DNA for the CDR3 is TGTGCCAGCAGCTACTCGACTCGACTAGCGGACTACAATGAGCAGTTCTTC. Amino acids: CASSYSTRLADYNEQFF.

V and J are TRBV7-3 and TRBJ2-1; TRBD2 aligns across 9 bases. Looked up from germline, CDR1 is SGHTA and CDR2 is FQGTGA. The CDR3 totals 15 residues. Unmatched junction bases numbered 6, after V lost 5 bases and J lost 4 bases. CDR3 sequence reads: CASSPGTSTYNEQFF. The CDR3 DNA reads TGTGCCAGCAGCCCCGGGACTAGCACATACAATGAGCAGTTCTTC. The full variable domain, in which reference TRBV7-3 and TRBJ2-1 provide the parts outside the CDR3, is GAGVSQTPSNKVTEKGKYVELRCDPISGHTALYWYRQSLGQGPEFLIYFQGTGAADDSGLPNDRFFAVRPEGSVSTLKIQRTERGDSAVYLCASSPGTSTYNEQFFGPGTRLTVL.

The V and J genes are TRBV27 and TRBJ1-2; 7 bases fit TRBD1. CDR1 MNHEY and CDR2 SMNVEV come from the germline V gene (reference sequence). V lost 7 bases, J lost 7 bases, and 6 bases stayed unmatched. The CDR3 length is 12 residues. CDR3 amino acids: CASTTTGSGYTF. CDR3 DNA sequence: TGTGCCAGCACCACGACAGGGAGTGGCTACACCTTC.

The chain has TRBV30 and TRBJ2-3; 9 bases fit TRBD1. The CDR3 contains 15 residues. With 0 bases clipped from V and 5 bases from J, the junction kept 6 bases outside the gene matches. CDR1 is GTSNPN, CDR2 SVGIG, per germline (reference sequence). The DNA of the CDR3 is TGTGCCTGGAGTGTACGGGGACAGGGTAAAGATACGCAGTATTTT. This gives the protein CAWSVRGQGKDTQYF.

J is TRBJ2-2 and V is TRBV4-3; 9 bases agree with TRBD1. Germline assignment: CDR1 LGHNA and CDR2 YSLEER. The V and J ends lost 2 bases and 7 bases, in that order; junction bases with no gene match: 8. This CDR3 has 16 residues. CDR3 residues: CASSQPPGQGNGELFF. The CDR3 DNA reads as TGCGCCAGCAGCCAACCCCCGGGACAGGGTAACGGGGAGCTGTTTTTT.